The clone carrying this T cell receptor beta chain was seen a single time. Its specificity is unknown. Germline values: CDR1 GTSNPN, CDR2 SVGIG (reference sequence). The CDR3 length is 12 residues. V was pared by 4 bases and J by 5 bases, with 11 bases between. The sample originates from a study of cytomegalovirus exposure and HLA in healthy donors. Study-wide points: Within the approximately 130 validation repertoires, first-cohort TCR clusters tended to co-occur, according to a later analysis.

The protocol was immunoSEQ multiplex PCR, while the TCRdb copy is restricted to in-frame clones and leaves out a portion. This sample has about 130,000 clones, with roughly four fifths found just once. Sequencing was performed on PBMCs. The sequence was obtained from a man aged 25 to 40 in good health and CMV-seropositive. V is TRBV30 and J is TRBJ1-1; possible D gene TRBD1, 6 bases. The CDR3: CAWTGGQTEAFF. The CDR3 nucleotides are TGTGCCTGGACGGGGGGGCAAACTGAAGCTTTCTTT. The full variable domain, with the rest looked up from reference TRBV30 and TRBJ1-1, is SQTIHQWPATLVQPVGSPLSLECTVEGTSNPNLYWYRQAAGRGLQLLFYSVGIGQISSEVPQNLSASRPQDRQFILSSKKLLLSDSGFYLCAWTGGQTEAFFGQGTRLTVV.